The subject of this entry is one TCR beta chain. Its antigen is unknown. This sample was included in a study of T cell responses to AZD1222 COVID-19 vaccine. Study-level points and caveats: It should be noted that donors were predominantly white British and more often female, and clonal diversity was possibly underestimated. Sampling that yielded the repertoires occurred only after the peak T cell response.

Trimming pared 7 bases from V and 5 bases from J, leaving 12 bases between. From germline, CDR1 is LGHDT and CDR2 YNNKEL (reference sequence). The CDR3 spans 12 residues. Clones were sequenced by immunoSEQ multiplex PCR, and TCRdb holds only the in-frame ones, with some missing. Counted here are approximately 130,000 clones, around nine tenths occurring once; the ten biggest clones make up 1.5% to 2%. The source is an adult in good health. The chain carries TRBV3-1 (or the pseudogene TRBV3-2) and TRBJ2-7; possibly TRBD1 or TRBD2 for D (5 bases each). The sequenced sample was peripheral blood, obtained on day 0 of AZD1222 vaccination. CDR3 sequence: CASKGRIDEQYF. CDR3 in DNA: TGTGCCAGCAAGGGACGAATCGACGAGCAGTACTTC.